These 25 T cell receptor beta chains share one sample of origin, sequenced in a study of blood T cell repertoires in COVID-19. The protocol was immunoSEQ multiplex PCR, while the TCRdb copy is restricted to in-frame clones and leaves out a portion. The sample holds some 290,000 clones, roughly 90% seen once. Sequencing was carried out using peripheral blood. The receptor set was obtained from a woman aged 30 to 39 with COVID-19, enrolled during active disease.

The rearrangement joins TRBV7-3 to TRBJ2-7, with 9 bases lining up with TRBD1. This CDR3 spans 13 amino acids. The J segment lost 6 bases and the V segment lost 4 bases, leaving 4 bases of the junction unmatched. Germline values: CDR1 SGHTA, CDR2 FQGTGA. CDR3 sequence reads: CASSWTGAGEQYF. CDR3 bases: TGTGCCAGCAGCTGGACAGGGGCGGGCGAGCAGTACTTC.

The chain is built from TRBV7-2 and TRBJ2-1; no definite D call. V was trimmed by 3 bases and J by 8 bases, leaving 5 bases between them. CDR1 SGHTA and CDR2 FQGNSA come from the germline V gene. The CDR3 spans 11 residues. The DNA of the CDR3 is TGTGCCAGCAGCTTGTCTTATGAGCAGTTCTTC. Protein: CASSLSYEQFF.

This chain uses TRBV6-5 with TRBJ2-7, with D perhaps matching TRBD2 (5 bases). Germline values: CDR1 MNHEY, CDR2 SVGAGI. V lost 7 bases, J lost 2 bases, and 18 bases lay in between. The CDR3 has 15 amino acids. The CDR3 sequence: CASNSFGVDTYEQYF. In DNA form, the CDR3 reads TGTGCCAGCAACTCGTTCGGGGTAGACACCTACGAGCAGTACTTC.

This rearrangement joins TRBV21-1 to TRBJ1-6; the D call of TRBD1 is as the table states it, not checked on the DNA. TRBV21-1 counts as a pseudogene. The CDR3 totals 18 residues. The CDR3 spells CASSLQDNRSSYNSPLHF. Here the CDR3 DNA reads TGTGCCAGCAGCCTCCAGGACAACCGGAGCTCCTATAATTCACCCCTCCACTTT.

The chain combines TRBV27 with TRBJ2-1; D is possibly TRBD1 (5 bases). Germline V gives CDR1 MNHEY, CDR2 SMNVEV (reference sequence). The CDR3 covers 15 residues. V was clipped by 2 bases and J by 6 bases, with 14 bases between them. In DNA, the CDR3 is TGTGCCAGCAGTTTAAGGTCAGGGAAGGTCAATGAGCAGTTCTTC. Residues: CASSLRSGKVNEQFF.

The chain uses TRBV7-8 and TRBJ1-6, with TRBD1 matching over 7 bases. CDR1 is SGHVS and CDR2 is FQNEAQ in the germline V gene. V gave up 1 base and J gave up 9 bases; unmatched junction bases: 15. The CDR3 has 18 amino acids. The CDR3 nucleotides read TGTGCCAGCAGCTTAGGTCTCCAGGGGGTTAGTCGTAGTTCACCCCTCCACTTT. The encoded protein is CASSLGLQGVSRSSPLHF.

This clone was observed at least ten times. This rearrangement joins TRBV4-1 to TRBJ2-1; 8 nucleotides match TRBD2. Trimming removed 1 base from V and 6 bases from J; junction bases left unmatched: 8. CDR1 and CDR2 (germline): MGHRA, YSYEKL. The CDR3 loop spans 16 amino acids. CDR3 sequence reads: CASSQVGREVANEQFF. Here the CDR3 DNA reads TGCGCCAGCAGCCAAGTGGGGCGGGAGGTGGCCAATGAGCAGTTCTTC.

The CDR3 DNA reads as TGTGCCAGTAGTATAGGAGGGGGCATTGCTGAAGCTTTCTTT. Its translation: CASSIGGGIAEAFF. V usage is TRBV19 and J usage is TRBJ1-1; 7 bases line up with TRBD1. This CDR3 has 14 residues. V shed 1 base and J 6 bases; nucleotides not matched to a gene: 5. Germline CDR1 LNHDA, CDR2 SQIVND (reference sequence).

The CDR3 loop reads CASSLQGVNTEAFF. As DNA, the CDR3 is TGTGCCAGCAGCTTACAAGGGGTGAACACTGAAGCTTTCTTT. The J gene is TRBJ1-1, the V gene TRBV7-8; maybe TRBD1 (5 bases). V dropped 2 bases and J dropped 0 bases, with 7 bases sitting between them. The CDR3 is 14 residues long. Looked up from germline, CDR1 is SGHVS and CDR2 is FQNEAQ.

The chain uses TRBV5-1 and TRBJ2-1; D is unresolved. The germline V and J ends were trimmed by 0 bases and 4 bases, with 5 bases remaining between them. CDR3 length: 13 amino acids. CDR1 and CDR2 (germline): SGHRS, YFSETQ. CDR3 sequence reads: CASSLAVYNEQFF. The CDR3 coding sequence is TGCGCCAGCAGCTTGGCTGTTTACAATGAGCAGTTCTTC.

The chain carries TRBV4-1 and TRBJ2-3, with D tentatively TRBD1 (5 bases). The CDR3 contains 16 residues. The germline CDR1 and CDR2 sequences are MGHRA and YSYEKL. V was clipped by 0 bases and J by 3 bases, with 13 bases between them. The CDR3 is CASSQDKTVQTDTQYF. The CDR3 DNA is TGCGCCAGCAGCCAAGATAAGACAGTACAAACAGATACGCAGTATTTT.

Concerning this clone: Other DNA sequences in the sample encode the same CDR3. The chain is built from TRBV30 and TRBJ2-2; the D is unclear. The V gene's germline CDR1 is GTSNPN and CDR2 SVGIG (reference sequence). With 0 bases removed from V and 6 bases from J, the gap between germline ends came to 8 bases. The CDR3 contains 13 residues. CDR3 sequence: CAWSVLGAGELFF. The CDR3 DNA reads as TGTGCCTGGAGTGTCCTAGGTGCCGGGGAGCTGTTTTTT.

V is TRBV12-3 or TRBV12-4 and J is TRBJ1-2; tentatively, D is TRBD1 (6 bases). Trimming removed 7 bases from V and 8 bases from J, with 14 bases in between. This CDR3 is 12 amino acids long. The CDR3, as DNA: TGTGCCAGCAAACGGGACACCTTAGGCTACACCTTC. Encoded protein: CASKRDTLGYTF.

CDR3 coding DNA: TGTGCCAGCAGGCGAGGCAGCTTCGTCTACGAGCAGTACTTC. It yields the protein CASRRGSFVYEQYF. The chain employs TRBV28 and TRBJ2-7, with D uncertain. V dropped 6 bases and J dropped 3 bases, with 15 bases sitting between them. Germline CDR1 and CDR2: MDHEN and SYDVKM. There are 14 residues in the CDR3.

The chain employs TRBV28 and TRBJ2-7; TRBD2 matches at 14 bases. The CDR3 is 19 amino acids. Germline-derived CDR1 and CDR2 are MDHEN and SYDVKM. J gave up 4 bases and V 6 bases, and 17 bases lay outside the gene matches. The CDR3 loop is CASRNYPPGTSGRVYEQYF. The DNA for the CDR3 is TGTGCCAGCAGAAACTACCCCCCCGGGACTAGCGGGAGAGTGTACGAGCAGTACTTC.

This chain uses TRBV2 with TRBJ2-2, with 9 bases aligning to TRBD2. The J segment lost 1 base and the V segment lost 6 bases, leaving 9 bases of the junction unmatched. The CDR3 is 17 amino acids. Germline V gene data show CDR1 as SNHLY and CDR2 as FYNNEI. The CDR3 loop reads CASSDAGTSKNTGELFF. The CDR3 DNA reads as TGTGCCAGCAGCGACGCCGGGACTAGCAAGAACACCGGGGAGCTGTTTTTT. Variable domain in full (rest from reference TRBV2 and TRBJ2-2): EPEVTQTPSHQVTQMGQEVILRCVPISNHLYFYWYRQILGQKVEFLVSFYNNEISEKSEIFDDQFSVERPDGSNFTLKIRSTKLEDSAMYFCASSDAGTSKNTGELFFGEGSRLTVL.

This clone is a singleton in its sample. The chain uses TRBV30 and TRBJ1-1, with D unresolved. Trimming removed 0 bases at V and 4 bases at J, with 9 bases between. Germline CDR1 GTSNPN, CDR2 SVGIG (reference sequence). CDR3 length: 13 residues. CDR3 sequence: CAWSVEGSTEAFF. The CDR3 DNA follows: TGTGCCTGGAGTGTGGAGGGAAGCACTGAAGCTTTCTTT.

This chain's CDR3 is CASSLATAVYSGNTIYF. The CDR3 DNA reads TGTGCCAGCAGCTTAGCAACCGCGGTTTATTCTGGAAACACCATATATTTT. The chain joins TRBV7-8 to TRBJ1-3; no clear D. Per the germline V gene, CDR1 is SGHVS and CDR2 is FQNEAQ. This CDR3 is 17 amino acids long. The V gene lost 0 bases and the J gene lost 1 base, with 13 bases spanning the gap.

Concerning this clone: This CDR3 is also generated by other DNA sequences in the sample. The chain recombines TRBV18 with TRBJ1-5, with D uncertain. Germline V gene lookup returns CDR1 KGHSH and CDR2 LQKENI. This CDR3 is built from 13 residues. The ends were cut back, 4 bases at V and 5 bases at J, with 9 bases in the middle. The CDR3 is CASSRGSDQPQHF. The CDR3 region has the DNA TGTGCCAGCTCACGAGGATCCGATCAGCCCCAGCATTTT.

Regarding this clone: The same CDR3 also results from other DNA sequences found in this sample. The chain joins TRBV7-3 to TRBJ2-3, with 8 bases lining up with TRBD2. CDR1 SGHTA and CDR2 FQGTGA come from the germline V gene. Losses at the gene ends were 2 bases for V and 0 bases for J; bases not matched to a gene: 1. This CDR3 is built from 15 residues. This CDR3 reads CASSLSGGSTDTQYF. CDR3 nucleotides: TGTGCCAGCAGCTTATCGGGGGGGAGCACAGATACGCAGTATTTT.

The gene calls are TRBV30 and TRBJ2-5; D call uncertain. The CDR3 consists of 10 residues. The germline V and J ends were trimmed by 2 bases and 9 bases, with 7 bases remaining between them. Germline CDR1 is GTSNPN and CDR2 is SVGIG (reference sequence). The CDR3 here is CAWSPRAQYF. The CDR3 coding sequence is TGTGCCTGGAGTCCCCGGGCCCAGTACTTC.

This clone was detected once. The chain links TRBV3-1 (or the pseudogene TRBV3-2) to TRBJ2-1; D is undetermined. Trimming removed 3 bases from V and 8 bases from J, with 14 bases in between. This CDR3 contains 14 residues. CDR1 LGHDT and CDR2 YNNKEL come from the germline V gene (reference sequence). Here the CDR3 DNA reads TGTGCCAGCAGCCACACGGGTAGTAAGGATGAGCAGTTCTTC. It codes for CASSHTGSKDEQFF.

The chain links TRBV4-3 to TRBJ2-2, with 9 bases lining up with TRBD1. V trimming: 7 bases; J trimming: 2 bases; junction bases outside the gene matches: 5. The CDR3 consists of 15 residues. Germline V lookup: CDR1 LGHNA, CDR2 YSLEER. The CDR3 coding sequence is TGCGCCAGCAAGGTGGACAGGGGTAACACCGGGGAGCTGTTTTTT. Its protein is CASKVDRGNTGELFF.

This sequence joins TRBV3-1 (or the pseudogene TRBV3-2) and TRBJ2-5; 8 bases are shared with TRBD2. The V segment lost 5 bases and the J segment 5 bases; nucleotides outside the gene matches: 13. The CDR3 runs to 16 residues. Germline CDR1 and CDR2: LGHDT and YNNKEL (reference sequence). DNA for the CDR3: TGTGCCAGCAGCGGGCTAGCGGGCCAAGGCGGGGAGACCCAGTACTTC. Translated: CASSGLAGQGGETQYF.

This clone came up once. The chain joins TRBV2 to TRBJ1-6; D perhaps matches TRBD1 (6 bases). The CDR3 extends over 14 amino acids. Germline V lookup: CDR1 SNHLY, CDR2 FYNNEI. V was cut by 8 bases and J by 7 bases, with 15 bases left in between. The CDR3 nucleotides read TGTGCCAGCTCACGCCGGACAGAGAATTCACCCCTCCACTTT. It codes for CASSRRTENSPLHF.